A single T cell receptor (beta chain) is shown here with its context. Its antigen is unidentified. The data originate from a study of CD8+ T cells in alopecia areata. Notes on the study in general: Researchers report lesional scalp, most notably alopecia totalis/universalis, outstripped normal scalp in clonality. Tofacitinib significantly lowered scalp clonality and expanded CD8+ clones among the top 100. Many expanded lesional clones persisted in scalp and blood during tofacitinib treatment. Scalp sequencing also captures normal skin's resident alphabeta T cells.

The sample's treatment: oral pan-JAK inhibitor, 5-10 mg twice daily. V gave up 4 bases and J gave up 8 bases; unmatched junction bases: 6. The germline gives CDR1 LNHDA, CDR2 SQIVND (reference sequence). The CDR3 contains 14 residues. Once RNA had been extracted, it was reverse transcribed into cDNA to act as the sequencing template. Produced via immunoSEQ multiplex PCR; TCRdb's table is partial and in-frame only. The table shows 200,000 to 250,000 clones, with 64% occurring only once. This specimen consisted of CD4+ T cells sorted from blood, obtained at week 4, from a patient treated with tofacitinib. The chain combines TRBV19 with TRBJ2-4, with 9 bases identical to TRBD1. The receptor was isolated from a human donor with alopecia areata. The CDR3 is CASSKDRGYDIQYF. The DNA of the CDR3 is TGTGCCAGTAGTAAGGACAGGGGTTATGACATTCAGTACTTC.